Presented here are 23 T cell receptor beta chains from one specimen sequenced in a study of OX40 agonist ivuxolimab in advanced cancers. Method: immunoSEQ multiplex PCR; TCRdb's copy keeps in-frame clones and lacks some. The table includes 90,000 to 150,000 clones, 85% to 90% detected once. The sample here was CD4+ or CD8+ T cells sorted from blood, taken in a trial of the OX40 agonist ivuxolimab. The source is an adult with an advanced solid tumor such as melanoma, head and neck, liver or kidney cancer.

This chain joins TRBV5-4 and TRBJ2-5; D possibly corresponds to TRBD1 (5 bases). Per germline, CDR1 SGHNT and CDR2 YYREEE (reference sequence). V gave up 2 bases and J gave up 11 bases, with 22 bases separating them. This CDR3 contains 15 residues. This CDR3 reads CASSLLDRRRDPQYF. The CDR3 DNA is TGTGCCAGCAGCTTATTAGACAGACGGAGAGACCCGCAGTACTTC.

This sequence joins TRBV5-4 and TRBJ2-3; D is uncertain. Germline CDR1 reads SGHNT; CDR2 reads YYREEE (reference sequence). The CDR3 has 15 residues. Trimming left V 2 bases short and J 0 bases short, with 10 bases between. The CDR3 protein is CASSLTIASTDTQYF. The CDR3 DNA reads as TGTGCCAGCAGCTTAACAATAGCTAGCACAGATACGCAGTATTTT.

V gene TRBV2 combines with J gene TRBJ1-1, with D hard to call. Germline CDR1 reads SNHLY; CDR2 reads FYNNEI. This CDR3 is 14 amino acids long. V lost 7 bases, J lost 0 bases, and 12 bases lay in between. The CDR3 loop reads CASTVGRLNTEAFF. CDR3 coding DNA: TGTGCCAGCACGGTCGGCAGGCTGAACACTGAAGCTTTCTTT.

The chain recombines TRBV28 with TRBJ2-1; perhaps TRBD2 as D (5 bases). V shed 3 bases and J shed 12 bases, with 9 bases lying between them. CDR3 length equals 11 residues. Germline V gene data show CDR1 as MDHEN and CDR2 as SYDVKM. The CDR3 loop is CASSFGRAQFF. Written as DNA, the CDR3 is TGTGCCAGCAGTTTTGGGCGGGCGCAGTTCTTC.

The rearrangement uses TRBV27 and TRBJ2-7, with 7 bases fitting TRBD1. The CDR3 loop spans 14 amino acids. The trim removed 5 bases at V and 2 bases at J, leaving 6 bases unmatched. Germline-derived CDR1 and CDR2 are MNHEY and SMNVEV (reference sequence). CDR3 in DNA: TGTGCCAGCAGTCCAACGGGACAGCCCTACGAGCAGTACTTC. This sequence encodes CASSPTGQPYEQYF.

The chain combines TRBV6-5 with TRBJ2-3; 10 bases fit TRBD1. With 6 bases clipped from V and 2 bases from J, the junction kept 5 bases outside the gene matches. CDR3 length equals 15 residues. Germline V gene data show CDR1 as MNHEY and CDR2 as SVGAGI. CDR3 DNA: TGTGCCAGCAGCCTCGGGACAGGGGTCACAGATACGCAGTATTTT. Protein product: CASSLGTGVTDTQYF.

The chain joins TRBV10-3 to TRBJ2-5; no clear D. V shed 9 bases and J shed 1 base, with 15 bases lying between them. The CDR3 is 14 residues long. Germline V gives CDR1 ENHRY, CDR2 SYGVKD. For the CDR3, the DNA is TGTGCCATTGCAGGCAACGATATCCAAGAGACCCAGTACTTC. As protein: CAIAGNDIQETQYF.

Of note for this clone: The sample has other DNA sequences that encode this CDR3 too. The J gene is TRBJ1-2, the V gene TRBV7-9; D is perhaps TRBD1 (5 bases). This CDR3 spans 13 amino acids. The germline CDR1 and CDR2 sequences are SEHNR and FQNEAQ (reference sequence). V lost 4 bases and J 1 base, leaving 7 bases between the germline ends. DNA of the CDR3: TGTGCCAGCAGCTCGCAGGGTAACTATGGCTACACCTTC. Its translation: CASSSQGNYGYTF.

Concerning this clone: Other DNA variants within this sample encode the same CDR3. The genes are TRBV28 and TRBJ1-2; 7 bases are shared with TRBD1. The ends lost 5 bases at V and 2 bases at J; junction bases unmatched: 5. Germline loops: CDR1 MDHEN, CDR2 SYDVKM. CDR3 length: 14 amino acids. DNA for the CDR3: TGTGCCAGCAGTCTTGGGACAGCAAACTATGGCTACACCTTC. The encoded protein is CASSLGTANYGYTF.

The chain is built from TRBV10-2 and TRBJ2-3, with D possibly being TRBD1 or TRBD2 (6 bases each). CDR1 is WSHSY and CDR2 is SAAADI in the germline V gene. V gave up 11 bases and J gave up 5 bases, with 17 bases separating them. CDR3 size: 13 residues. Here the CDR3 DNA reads TGCGCCGCCGGGGGCTCCGGGAGAGATACGCAGTATTTT. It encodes CAAGGSGRDTQYF.

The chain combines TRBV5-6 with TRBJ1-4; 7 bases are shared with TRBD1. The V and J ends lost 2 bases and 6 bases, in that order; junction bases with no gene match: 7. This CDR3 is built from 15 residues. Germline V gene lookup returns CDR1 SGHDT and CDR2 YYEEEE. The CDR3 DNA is TGTGCCAGCAGCTTCGACCAGGGGGACGATGAAAAACTGTTTTTT. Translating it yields CASSFDQGDDEKLFF.

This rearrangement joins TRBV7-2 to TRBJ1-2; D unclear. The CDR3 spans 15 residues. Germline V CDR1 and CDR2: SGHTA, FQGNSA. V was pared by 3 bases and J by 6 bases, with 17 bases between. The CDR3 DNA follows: TGTGCCAGCAGCTTTTCTTTGGGAGGCGCTGATGGCTACACCTTC. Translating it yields CASSFSLGGADGYTF.

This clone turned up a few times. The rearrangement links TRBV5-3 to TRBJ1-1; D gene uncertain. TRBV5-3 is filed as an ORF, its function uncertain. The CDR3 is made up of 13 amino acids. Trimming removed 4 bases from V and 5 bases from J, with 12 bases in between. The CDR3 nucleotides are TGTGCCAGAAGCAATGGAGGGAGGACTGAAGCTTTCTTT. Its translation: CARSNGGRTEAFF.

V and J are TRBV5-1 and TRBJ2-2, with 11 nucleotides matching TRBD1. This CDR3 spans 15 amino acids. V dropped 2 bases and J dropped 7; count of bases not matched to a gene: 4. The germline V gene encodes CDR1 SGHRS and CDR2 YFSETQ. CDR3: CASSFGQGAGGELFF. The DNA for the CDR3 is TGCGCCAGCAGCTTCGGACAGGGGGCTGGCGGGGAGCTGTTTTTT.

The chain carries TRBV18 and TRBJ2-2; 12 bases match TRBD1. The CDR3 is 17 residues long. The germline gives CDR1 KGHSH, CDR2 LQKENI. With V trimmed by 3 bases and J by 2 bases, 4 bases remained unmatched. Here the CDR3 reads CASSPGQGAPNTGELFF. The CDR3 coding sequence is TGTGCCAGCTCACCGGGACAGGGGGCCCCAAACACCGGGGAGCTGTTTTTT.

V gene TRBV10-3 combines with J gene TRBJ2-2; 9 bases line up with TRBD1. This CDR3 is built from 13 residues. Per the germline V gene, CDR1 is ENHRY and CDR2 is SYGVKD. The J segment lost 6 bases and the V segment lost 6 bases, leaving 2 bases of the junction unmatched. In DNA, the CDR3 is TGTGCCATCAGAGACAGGGGGGCCGGGGAGCTGTTTTTT. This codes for CAIRDRGAGELFF.

The CDR3 DNA is TGTGCCAGCTCACGGACAGGGTTCAATGAAAAACTGTTTTTT. Translating gives CASSRTGFNEKLFF. This chain uses TRBV18 with TRBJ1-4; the match to TRBD1 covers 8 bases. Trimming at V came to 4 bases and at J to 5 bases, leaving 3 bases not matched to a gene. Germline CDR1 is KGHSH and CDR2 is LQKENI. The CDR3 sequence is 14 residues long.

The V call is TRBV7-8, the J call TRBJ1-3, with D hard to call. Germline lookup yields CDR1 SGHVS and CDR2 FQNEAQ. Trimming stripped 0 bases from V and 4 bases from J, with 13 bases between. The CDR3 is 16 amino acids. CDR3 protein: CASSLAPGRLGNTIYF. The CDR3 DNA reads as TGTGCCAGCAGCTTAGCCCCCGGCAGACTAGGAAACACCATATATTTT.

The CDR3 DNA sequence: TGTGCCAGTACCCAGGGGAGCGGGGGAGGTTACGAGCAGTACTTC. It encodes CASTQGSGGGYEQYF. The chain couples TRBV19 to TRBJ2-7; 8 nucleotides agree with TRBD2. CDR1 and CDR2 from the germline V gene are LNHDA and SQIVND (reference sequence). This CDR3 has 15 amino acids. The trim removed 7 bases at V and 4 bases at J, leaving 12 bases unmatched.

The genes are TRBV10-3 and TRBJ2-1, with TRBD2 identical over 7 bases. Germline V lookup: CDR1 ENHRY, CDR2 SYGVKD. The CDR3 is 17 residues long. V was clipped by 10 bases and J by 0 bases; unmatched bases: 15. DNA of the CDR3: TGTGCCACCCAAGGGTCGGGGGGACGGAGCTCCTACAATGAGCAGTTCTTC. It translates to CATQGSGGRSSYNEQFF.

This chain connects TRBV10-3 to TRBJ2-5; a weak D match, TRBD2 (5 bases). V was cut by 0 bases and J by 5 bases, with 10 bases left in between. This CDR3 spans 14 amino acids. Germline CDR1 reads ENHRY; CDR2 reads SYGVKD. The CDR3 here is CAISESARRETQYF. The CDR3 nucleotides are TGTGCCATCAGTGAGTCGGCAAGGAGGGAGACCCAGTACTTC.

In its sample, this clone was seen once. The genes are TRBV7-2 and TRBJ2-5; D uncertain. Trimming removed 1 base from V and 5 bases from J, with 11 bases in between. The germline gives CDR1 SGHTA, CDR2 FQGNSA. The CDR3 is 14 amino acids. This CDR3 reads CASSLVQSRETQYF. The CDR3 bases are TGTGCCAGCAGCTTAGTCCAATCGAGGGAGACCCAGTACTTC. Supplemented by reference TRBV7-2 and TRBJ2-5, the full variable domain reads GAGVSQSPSNKVTEKGKDVELRCDPISGHTALYWYRQSLGQGLEFLIYFQGNSAPDKSGLPSDRFSAERTGGSVSTLTIQRTQQEDSAVYLCASSLVQSRETQYFGPGTRLLVL.

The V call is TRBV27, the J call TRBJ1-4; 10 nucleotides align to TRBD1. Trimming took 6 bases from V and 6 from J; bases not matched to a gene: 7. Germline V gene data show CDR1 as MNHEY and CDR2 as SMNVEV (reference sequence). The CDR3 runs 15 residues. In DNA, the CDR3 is TGTGCCAGCAGCGACATGACAGGGGGCTATGAAAAACTGTTTTTT. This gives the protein CASSDMTGGYEKLFF. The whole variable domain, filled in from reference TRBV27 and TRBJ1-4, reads EAQVTQNPRYLITVTGKKLTVTCSQNMNHEYMSWYRQDPGLGLRQIYYSMNVEVTDKGDVPEGYKVSRKEKRNFPLILESPSPNQTSLYFCASSDMTGGYEKLFFGSGTQLSVL.